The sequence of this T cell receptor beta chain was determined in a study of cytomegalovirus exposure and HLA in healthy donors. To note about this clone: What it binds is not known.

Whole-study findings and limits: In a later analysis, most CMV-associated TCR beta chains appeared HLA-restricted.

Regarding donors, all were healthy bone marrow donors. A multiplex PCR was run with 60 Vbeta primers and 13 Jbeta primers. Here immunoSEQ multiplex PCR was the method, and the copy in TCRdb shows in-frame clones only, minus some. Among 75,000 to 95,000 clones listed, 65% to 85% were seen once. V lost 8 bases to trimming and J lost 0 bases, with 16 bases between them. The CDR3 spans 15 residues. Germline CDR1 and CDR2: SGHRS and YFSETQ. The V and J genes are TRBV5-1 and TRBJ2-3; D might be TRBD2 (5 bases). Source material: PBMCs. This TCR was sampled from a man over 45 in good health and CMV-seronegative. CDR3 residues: CASNNVGVSTDTQYF. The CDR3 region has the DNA TGCGCCAGTAACAACGTGGGAGTTAGCACAGATACGCAGTATTTT.